One sample yielded the 22 T cell receptor beta chains listed below, sequenced in a study of response to subunit inactivated influenza vaccine. One entry per CDR3 protein results from TCRdb running MiXCR on the RT-PCR reads. The sample includes 500,000 to 600,000 distinct CDR3 sequences, roughly 12% seen only once; the top ten take about 10%. These same data were also listed under a study on T cells expressing NK-cell markers. That report adds: Researchers built TCR beta cDNA using 5'RACE template switching with UMIs.

Source: PBMCs from blood, taken on the day of vaccination. The receptors originated from a middle-aged man who received an inactivated influenza vaccine.

The chain links TRBV12-3 or TRBV12-4 to TRBJ1-2; D possibly corresponds to TRBD1 (6 bases). This CDR3 comprises 14 residues. V dropped 6 bases and J dropped 5 bases, with 16 bases sitting between them. CDR3 in amino acids: CASRMTGTIYGYTF. The CDR3 DNA reads as TGTGCCAGCAGAATGACCGGGACAATTTATGGCTACACCTTC.

The chain carries TRBV7-3 and TRBJ2-2; tentatively, D is TRBD1 (5 bases). The germline CDR1 and CDR2 sequences are SGHTA and FQGTGA. The CDR3 length is 16 residues. Between the trimmed V and J ends, which lost 3 bases and 7 bases, there was a span of 18 bases. CDR3 residues: CASSLPSPGFGGELFF. The DNA for the CDR3 is TGTGCCAGCAGCTTGCCGTCTCCAGGGTTTGGCGGGGAGCTGTTTTTT.

The J gene is TRBJ2-1, the V gene TRBV29-1; possible D gene TRBD1, 6 bases. Trimming cost V 6 bases and J 0 bases, with 9 bases left between them. Germline CDR1 SQVTM, CDR2 ANQGSEA. CDR3 size: 13 residues. The CDR3 region has the DNA TGCAGCGTCACAGGGAGCTCCTACAATGAGCAGTTCTTC. Its protein product is CSVTGSSYNEQFF.

The chain combines TRBV6-2 or TRBV6-3 with TRBJ1-1; D unclear. The CDR3 is made up of 14 amino acids. V was pared by 5 bases and J by 3 bases, with 13 bases between. Germline CDR1 MNHEY, CDR2 SVGEGT. The CDR3 DNA is TGTGCCAGCAGTCCGACCGACATCTACACTGAAGCTTTCTTT. It codes for CASSPTDIYTEAFF.

The J gene is TRBJ2-1, the V gene TRBV10-3, with D perhaps TRBD1 or TRBD2 (6 bases each). The germline CDR1 and CDR2 sequences are ENHRY and SYGVKD. The CDR3 has 13 residues. CDR3 loop: CSTGGREDNEQFF. CDR3 coding DNA: TGTTCCACTGGGGGGCGGGAAGACAATGAGCAGTTCTTC.

This clonotype turned up a few times. This sequence joins TRBV6-2 or TRBV6-3 and TRBJ2-7, with TRBD1 as a possible D gene (7 bases). The germline V gene has CDR1 MNHEY and CDR2 SVGEGT. V was shortened by 6 bases and J by 2 bases, with 17 bases between the two germline ends. The CDR3 has 15 amino acids. The CDR3 DNA follows: TGTGCCAGCAGCCCAGACAGGGCGGGAACCTACGAGCAGTACTTC. This translates into CASSPDRAGTYEQYF.

The rearrangement joins TRBV20-1 to TRBJ2-7; tentatively, D is TRBD1 (6 bases). The V end was cut by 4 bases, the J end by 6 bases, with 16 bases between. This CDR3 has 13 residues. Germline V gene sequence: CDR1 DFQATT, CDR2 SNEGSKA (reference sequence). CDR3 loop: CSAIRGSAVEQYF. For the CDR3, the DNA is TGCAGTGCTATTAGGGGGTCGGCCGTCGAGCAGTACTTC.

The chain recombines TRBV11-2 with TRBJ2-7; unclear D gene. Germline-derived CDR1 and CDR2 are SGHAT and FQNNGV. Trimming cost V 3 bases and J 6 bases, with 15 bases left between them. There are 14 residues in the CDR3. DNA of the CDR3: TGTGCCAGCAGCTTTGTAAGTCATAGGTTCGAGCAGTACTTC. Amino acid sequence: CASSFVSHRFEQYF.

The chain joins TRBV7-6 to TRBJ1-1; possibly TRBD1 for D (5 bases). Trimming stripped 7 bases from V and 5 bases from J, with 17 bases between. Germline V CDR1 and CDR2: SGHVS, FNYEAQ. CDR3 size: 14 residues. The DNA for the CDR3 is TGTGCCAGCAACAGACTCCCGGGGGATACTGAAGCTTTCTTT. Translation gives CASNRLPGDTEAFF.

The chain employs TRBV25-1 and TRBJ1-2, with D possibly TRBD1 on 5 matching bases. Trimming left V 1 base short and J 2 bases short, with 5 bases between. Germline V gene sequence: CDR1 MGHDK, CDR2 SYGVNS. The CDR3 loop spans 13 amino acids. CDR3 bases: TGTGCCAGCAGTGAATGGGGGAACTATGGCTACACCTTC. The encoded protein is CASSEWGNYGYTF.

The chain has TRBV7-2 and TRBJ2-2, with 13 bases identical to TRBD2. Per germline, CDR1 SGHTA and CDR2 FQGNSA. This CDR3 contains 17 residues. With 5 bases clipped from V and 7 bases from J, the junction kept 10 bases outside the gene matches. CDR3 in DNA: TGTGCCAGCAGCCCCCGCGGACTAGCGGGAGCCGACGGGGAGCTGTTTTTT. Translated, it gives CASSPRGLAGADGELFF.

This chain connects TRBV6-5 to TRBJ2-3; TRBD2 aligns across 8 bases. This CDR3 is 16 amino acids long. Germline lookup yields CDR1 MNHEY and CDR2 SVGAGI. After removal of 0 bases from V and 1 base from J, the junction contained 3 bases not matched to a gene. CDR3 sequence (DNA): TGTGCCAGCAGTTACTCTAGAGCGGGAGGCACAGATACGCAGTATTTT. Residues: CASSYSRAGGTDTQYF.

The CDR3 spells CSAIGAGVSQNIQYF. In nucleotides, the CDR3 is TGCAGTGCTATCGGAGCGGGAGTCTCTCAAAACATTCAGTACTTC. The chain combines TRBV20-1 with TRBJ2-4; 8 bases agree with TRBD2. J gave up 5 bases and V 4 bases, and 10 bases lay outside the gene matches. The CDR3 runs 15 residues. CDR1 and CDR2 from the germline V gene are DFQATT and SNEGSKA (reference sequence).

V is TRBV21-1 and J is TRBJ2-5. TRBV21-1 is a recognized pseudogene. The CDR3 sequence is 15 residues long. The CDR3 loop is CASSKGQGNQETQYF. CDR3 DNA sequence: TGTGCCAGCAGCAAAGGACAAGGGAACCAAGAGACCCAGTACTTC.

Only a few counts were recorded for this clonotype. The gene calls are TRBV21-1 and TRBJ2-5; the listed D gene, TRBD1, was not tested against the DNA. TRBV21-1 counts as a pseudogene. This CDR3 is built from 15 residues. CDR3 residues: CASSKADSVQETQYF. CDR3 nucleotide sequence: TGTGCCAGCAGCAAAGCGGACAGCGTGCAAGAGACCCAGTACTTC.

This clonotype was seen a few times. This chain joins TRBV2 and TRBJ2-7; no reliable D call. V shed 3 bases and J shed 0 bases, with 12 bases lying between them. This CDR3 comprises 15 residues. Germline values: CDR1 SNHLY, CDR2 FYNNEI. DNA for the CDR3: TGTGCCAGCAGTGACATTCAAACCCTCTCCTACGAGCAGTACTTC. Residues: CASSDIQTLSYEQYF. Full variable domain (outside the CDR3, taken from reference TRBV2 and TRBJ2-7): EPEVTQTPSHQVTQMGQEVILRCVPISNHLYFYWYRQILGQKVEFLVSFYNNEISEKSEIFDDQFSVERPDGSNFTLKIRSTKLEDSAMYFCASSDIQTLSYEQYFGPGTRLTVT.

Remarks on this clonotype: The junction and the germline gene differ at one end; a read error may be behind it. The chain links TRBV9 to TRBJ2-4; TRBD1 might be the D (6 bases). The germline gives CDR1 SGDLS, CDR2 YYNGEE. There are 13 residues in the CDR3. The CDR3 loop is CASSVEARGPVGF. The CDR3 DNA sequence: TGTGCCAGCAGCGTAGAGGCCAGGGGACCAGTAGGCTTC.

This chain uses TRBV2 with TRBJ2-1; D is unresolved. Germline values: CDR1 SNHLY, CDR2 FYNNEI. The V end lost 1 base, the J end lost 2 bases, and 9 bases lay between the germline ends. This CDR3 region has 15 residues. The CDR3 here is CASSEEWIAYNEQFF. CDR3 DNA sequence: TGTGCCAGCAGTGAAGAGTGGATCGCCTACAATGAGCAGTTCTTC. Supplemented by reference TRBV2 and TRBJ2-1, the full variable domain reads EPEVTQTPSHQVTQMGQEVILRCVPISNHLYFYWYRQILGQKVEFLVSFYNNEISEKSEIFDDQFSVERPDGSNFTLKIRSTKLEDSAMYFCASSEEWIAYNEQFFGPGTRLTVL.

The V call is TRBV27, the J call TRBJ2-5, with D possibly matching TRBD1 (7 bases). This CDR3 has 16 residues. Deletions cut 4 bases from V and 1 base from J, with 16 bases between. CDR1 is MNHEY and CDR2 is SMNVEV in the germline V gene (reference sequence). The CDR3 reads CASSSTGWDSQETQYF. CDR3 in DNA: TGTGCCAGCAGTTCGACAGGGTGGGACTCCCAAGAGACCCAGTACTTC.

V usage is TRBV25-1 and J usage is TRBJ1-2; D unresolved. V dropped 4 bases and J dropped 5 bases, with 14 bases sitting between them. The germline CDR1 and CDR2 sequences are MGHDK and SYGVNS. The CDR3 is made up of 14 amino acids. In DNA form, the CDR3 reads TGTGCCAGCAGTGGGAGCAGAGTCTTATATGGCTACACCTTC. Translating gives CASSGSRVLYGYTF.

This clonotype was found a few times. V gene TRBV20-1 combines with J gene TRBJ2-7; TRBD1 or TRBD2 may be the D gene (6 bases each). The V gene's germline CDR1 is DFQATT and CDR2 SNEGSKA (reference sequence). The CDR3 is 11 residues long. The germline V and J ends were trimmed by 4 bases and 10 bases, with 14 bases remaining between them. This CDR3 is CSAIVDGGQYF. Here the CDR3 DNA reads TGCAGTGCTATCGTTGACGGGGGCCAGTACTTC.

There are a few counts of this clonotype. V gene TRBV12-3 or TRBV12-4 combines with J gene TRBJ2-1, with a possible D match to TRBD2 (5 bases). V lost 4 bases and J 8 bases, leaving 18 bases between the germline ends. The CDR3 is 15 amino acids. The DNA of the CDR3 is TGTGCCAGCAGTTCACAAACTAGGATTGTTGATGAGCAGTTCTTC. Its translation is CASSSQTRIVDEQFF.